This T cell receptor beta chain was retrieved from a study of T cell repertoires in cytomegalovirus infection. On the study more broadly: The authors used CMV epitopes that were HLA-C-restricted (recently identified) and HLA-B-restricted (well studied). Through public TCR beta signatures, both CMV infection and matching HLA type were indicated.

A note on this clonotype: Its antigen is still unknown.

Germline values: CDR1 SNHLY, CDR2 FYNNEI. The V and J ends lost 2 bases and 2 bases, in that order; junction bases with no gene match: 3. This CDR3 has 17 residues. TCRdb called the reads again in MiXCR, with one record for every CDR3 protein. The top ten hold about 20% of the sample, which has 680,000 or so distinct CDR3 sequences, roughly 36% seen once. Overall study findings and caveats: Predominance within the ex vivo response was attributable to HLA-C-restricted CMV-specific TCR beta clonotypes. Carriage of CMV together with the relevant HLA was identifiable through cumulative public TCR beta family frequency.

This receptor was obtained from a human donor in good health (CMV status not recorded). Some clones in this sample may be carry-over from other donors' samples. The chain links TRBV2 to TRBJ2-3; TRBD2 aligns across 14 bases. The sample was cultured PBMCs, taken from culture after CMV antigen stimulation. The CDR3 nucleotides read TGTGCCAGCAGTGAACGGACTAGCGGGGGGATCACAGATACGCAGTATTTT. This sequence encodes CASSERTSGGITDTQYF.